This TCR beta chain was obtained from a study of cytomegalovirus exposure and HLA in healthy donors. The CDR3 spans 13 residues. V was cut by 4 bases and J by 4 bases, with 10 bases left in between. Looked up from germline, CDR1 is SEHNR and CDR2 is FQNEAQ (reference sequence). Comment on this clone: Its target is unknown.

Vbeta (60) and Jbeta (13) primers were used in the PCR. Sequencing was performed with immunoSEQ multiplex PCR; in TCRdb, only in-frame clones are kept and a portion is missing. The sample includes roughly 150,000 clones, over 60% seen only once; the top ten take over 3%. The study, taken as a whole, reports: A classifier reportedly called cytomegalovirus status with high sensitivity and specificity.

Sequenced: PBMCs. The V and J genes are TRBV7-9 and TRBJ1-2, with D uncertain. The origin of this receptor is a man between 40 and 49 years old in good health and CMV-seronegative. CDR3 residues: CASSSEGGYGYTF. CDR3 sequence (DNA): TGTGCCAGCAGCTCCGAGGGCGGCTATGGCTACACCTTC.